This T cell receptor beta chain was documented in a study of cytomegalovirus exposure and HLA in healthy donors. CDR1 is SGHTA and CDR2 is FQGNSA in the germline V gene. V lost 6 bases to trimming and J lost 8 bases, with 22 bases between them. This CDR3 is built from 15 residues. Primers: 60 Vbeta forward and 13 Jbeta reverse. Assay: immunoSEQ multiplex PCR; the TCRdb copy retains only in-frame clones and omits some. The data show some 200,000 clones, roughly 78% seen once. General study results and limits: When the data were analyzed later, several of the most significant clusters appeared to be linked to common viral pathogens. In a later analysis, HLA-associated TCR beta chains were more clonally expanded than equally common others. A likely sequencing artifact accounted for one observed cluster of highly shared sequence variants. Researchers reported in a later analysis that a missense DCLRE1C variant was tied to TCR beta V- and J-gene trimming.

Remarks on this clone: The antigen is unknown.

The sequence was collected from a girl aged 5 to 17 in good health and CMV-seropositive. The rearrangement joins TRBV7-2 to TRBJ1-2, with D unresolved. The sequencing input was PBMCs. CDR3 in amino acids: CASSPRRAPREGYTF. Here the CDR3 DNA reads TGTGCCAGCAGTCCCCGGAGAGCTCCGCGAGAAGGCTACACCTTC.